These T cell receptor beta chains were read from a single sample in a study of shared clonotypes between healthy human individuals. Here immunoSEQ multiplex PCR was the method, and the copy in TCRdb shows in-frame clones only, minus some. The sample includes around 2.1 million clones, around 93% of them seen just once. Material: naive CD8+ T cells from PBMCs. Every receptor here comes from a man between 18 and 29 years old in good health. Some clones in this sample may be carry-over from other donors' samples. The CDR3 runs from the conserved cysteine through the conserved F or W. The D gene is left open where the match is weak. Clone size is not always given. Where it is, it says once, few, many or a class for expanded clones.

clone_size d_call j_call v_call cdr3_nt cdr3_aa
NA TRBD2 TRBJ2-5 TRBV27 TGTGCCAGCAGTTTATCGCGTGGACTAGCGGGATTTTTCGAGACCCAGTACTTC CASSLSRGLAGFFETQYF
NA NA TRBJ2-7 TRBV19 TGTGCCAGTAGCCCTGACAACTACGAGCAGTACTTC CASSPDNYEQYF
few NA TRBJ2-2 TRBV9 TGTGCCAGCAGCGTAGAGTACACCGGGGAGCTGTTTTTT CASSVEYTGELFF
NA TRBD1 TRBJ1-1 TRBV4-2 TGTGCCAGCAGCTGGGACAGGGTGAACACTGAAGCTTTCTTT CASSWDRVNTEAFF
NA NA TRBJ2-7 TRBV27 TGTGCCAGCAGTTTATCGGGGCCAACCTACGAGCAGTACTTC CASSLSGPTYEQYF
NA NA TRBJ1-2 TRBV6-6 TGTGCCAGCAGTTACCGGGACGCTAACTATGGCTACACCTTC CASSYRDANYGYTF
NA NA TRBJ2-5 TRBV7-3 TGTGCCAGCAGCTTAACAGGGTTTGGAGAGACCCAGTACTTC CASSLTGFGETQYF
once NA TRBJ1-4 TRBV6-1 TGTGCCAGCAGTCCTCTGGGAGAAAAACTGTTTTTT CASSPLGEKLFF
NA TRBD1 TRBJ2-7 TRBV5-1 TGCGCCAGCAGCGAACAGGGGGCGTACGAGCAGTACTTC CASSEQGAYEQYF
once NA TRBJ2-2 TRBV9 TGTGCCAGCAGCCAACCTTGGCGGGGGAACACCGGGGAGCTGTTTTTT CASSQPWRGNTGELFF
NA NA TRBJ1-5 TRBV27 TGTGCCAGCAGTATGGACAGCCGCTTAAATCAGCCCCAGCATTTT CASSMDSRLNQPQHF
NA NA TRBJ1-1 TRBV30 TGTGCCTGGAGTCCCTCCTCCACTGAAGCTTTCTTT CAWSPSSTEAFF
few NA TRBJ1-2 TRBV19 TGTGCCAGTAGTGCCCAGTTGGGAGGCTACACCTTC CASSAQLGGYTF
NA TRBD2 TRBJ2-1 TRBV9 TGTGCCAGCAGCGTAGTTAGCGGGACATACAATGAGCAGTTCTTC CASSVVSGTYNEQFF
NA TRBD1 TRBJ2-7 TRBV5-6 TGTGCCAGCAGCTGGGGACAGGGTACCTACGAGCAGTACTTC CASSWGQGTYEQYF
NA NA TRBJ2-7 TRBV7-6 TGTGCCAGCAGCTTAGAGGCGGGCCCCCCCTCCTACGAGCAGTACTTC CASSLEAGPPSYEQYF
NA NA TRBJ1-2 TRBV27 TGTGCCAGCAGTTTTCGGGGCAGGGAGTCTATTAACTATGGCTACACCTTC CASSFRGRESINYGYTF
NA TRBD2 TRBJ2-1 TRBV7-9 TGTGCCAGCAGCCTAATAGCGGGGGTCTACAATGAGCAGTTCTTC CASSLIAGVYNEQFF
NA TRBD2 TRBJ2-4 TRBV19 TGTGCCAGTAGTATAGTGCTAGCGGGAGGATCAGGACTAGTTCAGTACTTC CASSIVLAGGSGLVQYF
few NA TRBJ1-1 TRBV19 TGTGCCAGTAACCCGTGGAGGAGGGCGGGAGACACTGAAGCTTTCTTT CASNPWRRAGDTEAFF
NA TRBD1 TRBJ2-7 TRBV5-4 TGTGCCAGCAGCTCCGTCGGACAGGGGGTCAACGAGCAGTACTTC CASSSVGQGVNEQYF
NA TRBD2 TRBJ2-3 TRBV29-1 TGCAGCGTAACGGGCGGGGGAGGAACAGATACGCAGTATTTT CSVTGGGGTDTQYF
NA NA TRBJ1-1 TRBV11-2 TGTGCCAGCAGCCCGGGACGGGGGATTAACACTGAAGCTTTCTTT CASSPGRGINTEAFF
NA NA TRBJ2-7 TRBV28 TGTGCCAGCAGTTCCCGGGACAACTCCTACGAGCAGTACTTC CASSSRDNSYEQYF
NA TRBD1 TRBJ1-1 TRBV9 TGTGCCAGCAGCGCCAGATTCGACAGGGGAGGCACTGAAGCTTTCTTT CASSARFDRGGTEAFF
once TRBD1 TRBJ2-7 TRBV28 TGTGCCAGCATAGGGGGACAGAGAACTTACGAGCAGTACTTC CASIGGQRTYEQYF
NA NA TRBJ2-7 TRBV7-9 TGTGCCAGCAGCTCTGCCGAGGCACAGACCTTTTACGAGCAGTACTTC CASSSAEAQTFYEQYF
few NA TRBJ1-5 TRBV7-9 TGTGCCAGCAGCCGGGACACCTACAATCAGCCCCAGCATTTT CASSRDTYNQPQHF
NA NA TRBJ2-1 TRBV7-9 TGTGCCAGCAGCTTAGGTAAGATGACCAATGAGCAGTTCTTC CASSLGKMTNEQFF
NA NA TRBJ1-5 TRBV4-2 TGTGCCAGCAGCCAAGATTTGGGTCTTAATCAGCCCCAGCATTTT CASSQDLGLNQPQHF
NA NA TRBJ2-1 TRBV9 TGTGCCAGCAGCGTAGCGGATAACAATGAGCAGTTCTTC CASSVADNNEQFF
NA NA TRBJ2-7 TRBV11-2 TGTGCCAGCAGCTTCAGCGGCTACGAGCAGTACTTC CASSFSGYEQYF
NA NA TRBJ2-2 TRBV9 TGTGCCAGCAGCGTAGGGAAGGCCGGGGAGCTGTTTTTT CASSVGKAGELFF
NA NA TRBJ2-1 TRBV4-2 TGTGCCAGCAGCCCAACAGTGTACTCTTACAATGAGCAGTTCTTC CASSPTVYSYNEQFF
once NA TRBJ1-2 TRBV28 TGTGCCAGCAGTTTAGCGCGGATAGGCCATTATGGCTACACCTTC CASSLARIGHYGYTF
NA NA TRBJ1-5 TRBV5-6 TGTGCCAGCAGCGCTGGCAGGGTAGGCCAGCCCCAGCATTTT CASSAGRVGQPQHF
once TRBD1 TRBJ1-1 TRBV15 TGTGCCACCAGCAGAGATCAGGACAGGTTTTCAGGAGCTTTCTTT CATSRDQDRFSGAFF
NA NA TRBJ2-2 TRBV30 TGTGCCTGGAGCACCTGGGGTACCGGGGAGCTGTTTTTT CAWSTWGTGELFF
few NA TRBJ2-1 TRBV29-1 TGCAGCGTGCGGACAGCCTACAATGAGCAGTTCTTC CSVRTAYNEQFF
NA NA TRBJ2-1 TRBV6-1 TGTGCCAGCAGAGAGGGATTAGCGGCCTACAATGAGCAGTTCTTC CASREGLAAYNEQFF
once NA TRBJ2-3 TRBV25-1 TGTGCCAGCACTTGGCAGGGCCCGGATACGCAGTATTTT CASTWQGPDTQYF
once NA TRBJ2-5 TRBV2 TGTGCCAGCGAATCGTCTTCAGTTGGGACCCAGTACTTC CASESSSVGTQYF
NA NA TRBJ2-3 TRBV27 TGTGCCAGCAGGCTCATCACCGGGCCCCTCGGGGTCACAGATACGCAGTATTTT CASRLITGPLGVTDTQYF
NA NA TRBJ1-4 TRBV7-9 TGTGCCAGCAGCTTTAGGCGGCCAACTAATGAAAAACTGTTTTTT CASSFRRPTNEKLFF
NA NA TRBJ2-3 TRBV28 TGTGCCAGCAGTTTAATGAGGCTCTCAGATACGCAGTATTTT CASSLMRLSDTQYF
NA TRBD2 TRBJ2-3 TRBV5-1 TGCGCCAGCAGCCCAGGACTAGCGGGAATAAGAGATACGCAGTATTTT CASSPGLAGIRDTQYF
NA TRBD2 TRBJ2-1 TRBV11-2 TGTGCCAGCAGCCTAGGCCACCGACTAGCGGACAATGAGCAGTTCTTC CASSLGHRLADNEQFF
NA NA TRBJ2-3 TRBV19 TGTGCCAGTAGTATCGCTTCCCCGCAGGATACGCAGTATTTT CASSIASPQDTQYF
NA NA TRBJ2-2 TRBV7-3 TGTGCCAGCAGCTTTAACCTTCGGGGATCGGGCACCGGGGAGCTGTTTTTT CASSFNLRGSGTGELFF
NA NA TRBJ1-4 TRBV19 TGTGCCAGTAATTTCCTGGGACGGGAGAATGAAAAACTGTTTTTT CASNFLGRENEKLFF
NA NA TRBJ1-5 TRBV6-1 TGTGCCAGCAGTGAGGTGGCAGCATCTGCTCAGCCCCAGCATTTT CASSEVAASAQPQHF
once NA TRBJ2-3 TRBV9 TGTGCCAGCAGCGTAGCCCGGGGCGGGGTTAGCACAGATACGCAGTATTTT CASSVARGGVSTDTQYF
NA TRBD1 TRBJ2-1 TRBV9 TGTGCCAGCAACGACCACGGACAGGACAATGAGCAGTTCTTC CASNDHGQDNEQFF
NA TRBD1 TRBJ2-7 TRBV6-1 TGTGCCAGCAGTGAAGGGGACAGGAAATCCTACGAGCAGTACTTC CASSEGDRKSYEQYF
NA NA TRBJ2-7 TRBV10-1 TGCGCCAGCAGACCCCCGGGTAAAGGAGGCGAGCAGTACTTC CASRPPGKGGEQYF
NA NA TRBJ2-5 TRBV5-6 TGTGCCAGCAGCTGGTCTCGGGCCGCGTACCAAGAGACCCAGTACTTC CASSWSRAAYQETQYF
NA NA TRBJ2-4 TRBV29-1 TGCAGCGTTCGCGGGGTACTAGCCAAAAACATTCAGTACTTC CSVRGVLAKNIQYF